This T cell receptor (beta chain) came from a study of T cell responses to AZD1222 COVID-19 vaccine. Clones were sequenced by immunoSEQ multiplex PCR, and TCRdb holds only the in-frame ones, with some missing. The sample includes over 130,000 clones, roughly 94% seen only once; the top ten take about 1.3%. V dropped 5 bases and J dropped 0 bases, with 8 bases sitting between them. The CDR3 totals 13 residues. The germline V gene encodes CDR1 SGDLS and CDR2 YYNGEE. V is TRBV9 and J is TRBJ1-1, with a weak D call TRBD1 (5 bases). Sequenced material: peripheral blood, taken on day 0 of AZD1222 vaccination. This clonotype was sampled from an adult in good health. CDR3 DNA sequence: TGTGCCAGCAGTGAGACAGTGAACACTGAAGCTTTCTTT. It specifies CASSETVNTEAFF.